Presented here are 21 T cell receptor beta chains from one specimen sequenced in a study of shared clonotypes between healthy human individuals. Naive CD8 cells, CD45RO-negative and positively selected for CCR7, excluded terminally differentiated effector memory CD45RA+ cells. The assay was immunoSEQ multiplex PCR, and TCRdb's table has in-frame clones only and misses some. The table lists about 2.2 million clones, 85% to 95% of them singletons, with 1.5% to 2% in the top ten. Sequenced input: naive CD8+ T cells from PBMCs. These TCRs come from a man aged 18 to 30 in good health. Some clones in this sample may be carry-over from other donors' samples.

The genes are TRBV6-5 and TRBJ2-7; no clear D. Germline-derived CDR1 and CDR2 are MNHEY and SVGAGI. V was pared by 0 bases and J by 0 bases, with 12 bases between. This CDR3 contains 16 residues. Here the CDR3 reads CASSYSRWLSSYEQYF. CDR3 nucleotide sequence: TGTGCCAGCAGTTACTCTAGGTGGTTAAGCTCCTACGAGCAGTACTTC.

The chain uses TRBV7-2 and TRBJ2-7; the D is unclear. In germline, CDR1 is SGHTA, CDR2 FQGNSA. This CDR3 is built from 15 residues. V lost 5 bases, J lost 0 bases, and 14 bases lay in between. In nucleotides, the CDR3 is TGTGCCAGCAGCCTAGGCAGACGCATCTCCTACGAGCAGTACTTC. Encoded protein: CASSLGRRISYEQYF.

The chain carries TRBV28 and TRBJ2-7; TRBD1 matches 9 bases. The J segment lost 1 base and the V segment lost 5 bases, leaving 9 bases of the junction unmatched. This CDR3 comprises 16 residues. Looked up from germline, CDR1 is MDHEN and CDR2 is SYDVKM. The CDR3 here is CASSTVGTGYSYEQYF. The CDR3 coding sequence is TGTGCCAGCAGTACCGTTGGGACAGGGTATTCCTACGAGCAGTACTTC.

The chain uses TRBV27 and TRBJ2-1, with unresolved D. Trimming left V 10 bases short and J 5 bases short, with 15 bases between. The CDR3 is made up of 13 amino acids. The germline CDR1 and CDR2 sequences are MNHEY and SMNVEV (reference sequence). The CDR3 region is CATSVMVNNEQFF. The CDR3 DNA reads TGTGCCACCTCAGTTATGGTTAACAATGAGCAGTTCTTC.

This chain links TRBV7-9 with TRBJ2-1; 12 bases agree with TRBD2. V dropped 6 bases and J dropped 0; count of bases not matched to a gene: 6. The germline V gene has CDR1 SEHNR and CDR2 FQNEAQ (reference sequence). This CDR3 region has 17 residues. The CDR3 DNA follows: TGTGCCAGCAGGTCCACTAGCGGGAGGAGCTCCTACAATGAGCAGTTCTTC. Its translation is CASRSTSGRSSYNEQFF.

On this clone: The junction differs from germline at one of its ends, possibly a read error. This chain links TRBV6-1 with TRBJ2-3; either TRBD1 or TRBD2 may supply D (6 bases each). Germline loops: CDR1 MNHNS, CDR2 SASEGT. The CDR3 sequence is 16 residues long. The CDR3 region is CASREGGRILTDTQYF. DNA of the CDR3: TGTGCCAGCAGAGAAGGGGGGCGGATTCTAACAGATACGCAGTATTTT.

The chain joins TRBV2 to TRBJ1-2; 8 positions agree with TRBD1. The CDR3 sequence is 17 residues long. In germline, CDR1 is SNHLY, CDR2 FYNNEI. The V segment lost 1 base and the J segment 4 bases; nucleotides outside the gene matches: 11. The CDR3 sequence is CASSEDLRTGWAYGYTF. The CDR3 DNA is TGTGCCAGCAGTGAAGACCTACGGACAGGGTGGGCCTATGGCTACACCTTC.

Comment on this clone: The same CDR3 is also encoded by other DNA sequences in this sample. This chain uses TRBV7-8 with TRBJ1-3; a weak D match, TRBD1 (5 bases). V was cut by 1 base and J by 4 bases, with 11 bases left in between. There are 15 residues in the CDR3. Germline V gene lookup returns CDR1 SGHVS and CDR2 FQNEAQ. CDR3 nucleotides: TGTGCCAGCAGCTTAGAGAGGGGTTCGGGAAACACCATATATTTT. Amino acid sequence: CASSLERGSGNTIYF.

The V gene is TRBV4-1, the J gene TRBJ1-4; no clear D gene. The CDR3 sequence is 12 residues long. Trimming took off 1 base at V and 12 bases at J, with 9 bases between the two ends. Germline V CDR1 and CDR2: MGHRA, YSYEKL. CDR3 in amino acids: CASSQGAEQLFF. CDR3 DNA: TGCGCCAGCAGCCAAGGAGCAGAGCAACTGTTTTTT.

This clone was seen once. The chain uses TRBV5-5 and TRBJ1-5, with D hard to call. The CDR3 has 14 residues. CDR1 and CDR2 (germline): SGHKS, YYEKEE (reference sequence). The ends were cut back, 4 bases at V and 6 bases at J, with 14 bases in the middle. The CDR3 sequence is CASSMDLMGQPQHF. The CDR3 nucleotides are TGTGCCAGCAGCATGGACTTGATGGGTCAGCCCCAGCATTTT.

The chain combines TRBV6-5 with TRBJ2-1; 7 bases are a match to TRBD1. Trimming removed 4 bases from V and 7 bases from J; junction bases left unmatched: 10. This CDR3 contains 15 residues. CDR1 is MNHEY and CDR2 is SVGAGI in the germline V gene. CDR3 residues: CASSSTRGRRNEQFF. Here the CDR3 DNA reads TGTGCCAGCAGTTCGACAAGGGGGCGCCGGAATGAGCAGTTCTTC.

The chain joins TRBV6-1 to TRBJ2-1, with D perhaps being TRBD1 or TRBD2 (5 bases each). Germline CDR1 and CDR2: MNHNS and SASEGT. The CDR3 has 13 amino acids. The CDR3 spells CAEGRGGYNEQFF. CDR3 nucleotides: TGTGCAGAGGGGCGAGGAGGCTACAATGAGCAGTTCTTC.

The CDR3 spells CASSSDQDEQFF. The DNA for the CDR3 is TGTGCCAGCAGTTCTGACCAGGATGAGCAGTTCTTC. This chain connects TRBV6-1 to TRBJ2-1; D not resolved. V lost 5 bases and J lost 8, with 10 bases in between. The CDR3 contains 12 residues. Per the germline V gene, CDR1 is MNHNS and CDR2 is SASEGT.

A word on this clone: Other nucleotide sequences in the sample specify the same CDR3. This chain uses TRBV4-3 with TRBJ2-7; 11 bases map to TRBD2. V shed 0 bases and J 3 bases; nucleotides not matched to a gene: 4. The CDR3 runs 16 residues. Germline V gene lookup returns CDR1 LGHNA and CDR2 YSLEER. The CDR3 nucleotides are TGCGCCAGCAGCCAAGATCGGACTAGCGGGTTCTACGAGCAGTACTTC. Translation: CASSQDRTSGFYEQYF.

This sequence joins TRBV28 and TRBJ2-3; D perhaps matches TRBD2 (6 bases). CDR3 length: 16 amino acids. Germline-derived CDR1 and CDR2 are MDHEN and SYDVKM. V lost 6 bases to trimming and J lost 4 bases, with 20 bases between them. As DNA, the CDR3 is TGTGCCAGCAGCCCCCTAGCGACCTACCAGCCAGATACGCAGTATTTT. Amino acids: CASSPLATYQPDTQYF. The variable domain in full, completed from reference TRBV28 and TRBJ2-3, reads DVKVTQSSRYLVKRTGEKVFLECVQDMDHENMFWYRQDPGLGLRLIYFSYDVKMKEKGDIPEGYSVSREKKERFSLILESASTNQTSMYLCASSPLATYQPDTQYFGPGTRLTVL.

V is TRBV7-9 and J is TRBJ1-1, with D unresolved. Germline CDR1 reads SEHNR; CDR2 reads FQNEAQ (reference sequence). Trimming left V 5 bases short and J 3 bases short, with 10 bases between. The CDR3 totals 13 residues. The chain's CDR3 is CASSLGLYTEAFF. The CDR3 bases are TGTGCCAGCAGCCTCGGGCTTTACACTGAAGCTTTCTTT.

In its sample, this clone was seen once. The rearrangement links TRBV4-1 to TRBJ1-1; 7 bases match TRBD1. V dropped 2 bases and J dropped 2; count of bases not matched to a gene: 5. The CDR3 is 15 residues long. Looked up from germline, CDR1 is MGHRA and CDR2 is YSYEKL. In DNA, the CDR3 is TGCGCCAGCAGCCAACACAGGGGAGGTAACACTGAAGCTTTCTTT. As protein: CASSQHRGGNTEAFF.

This rearrangement joins TRBV5-1 to TRBJ1-1, with a tentative D call TRBD1 (5 bases). Trimming left V 1 base short and J 4 bases short, with 14 bases between. The CDR3 has 15 amino acids. CDR1 is SGHRS and CDR2 is YFSETQ in the germline V gene. The CDR3 DNA follows: TGCGCCAGCAGCTTGTGGGCGTCTGGGGGCACTGAAGCTTTCTTT. Protein sequence: CASSLWASGGTEAFF. Full variable domain (remainder filled in from reference TRBV5-1 and TRBJ1-1): KAGVTQTPRYLIKTRGQQVTLSCSPISGHRSVSWYQQTPGQGLQFLFEYFSETQRNKGNFPGRFSGRQFSNSRSEMNVSTLELGDSALYLCASSLWASGGTEAFFGQGTRLTVV.

This rearrangement joins TRBV2 to TRBJ1-1; possibly TRBD1 for D (5 bases). Looked up from germline, CDR1 is SNHLY and CDR2 is FYNNEI. This CDR3 contains 14 residues. V was shortened by 9 bases and J by 1 base, with 15 bases between the two germline ends. The CDR3 loop reads CARGGGSENTEAFF. Here the CDR3 DNA reads TGTGCCAGGGGGGGTGGGTCGGAGAACACTGAAGCTTTCTTT.

The chain uses TRBV9 and TRBJ1-1, with TRBD1 identical over 7 bases. The CDR3 has 17 residues. Germline trimming cut 0 bases from V and 0 bases from J; bases unmatched to any gene: 8. CDR1 is SGDLS, CDR2 YYNGEE, per germline. The CDR3 region has the DNA TGTGCCAGCAGCGTAGAAGCTTTCGGGACAGTGAACACTGAAGCTTTCTTT. Amino acid sequence: CASSVEAFGTVNTEAFF.

This chain connects TRBV14 to TRBJ1-1; D unresolved. Germline V gene sequence: CDR1 SGHDN, CDR2 FVKESK. Trimming cost V 0 bases and J 1 base, with 9 bases left between them. The CDR3 runs 15 residues. CDR3 bases: TGTGCCAGCAGCCAAGAAAAGGGCCGGAACACTGAAGCTTTCTTT. Protein sequence: CASSQEKGRNTEAFF.